These T cell receptor beta chains were read from a single sample in a study of vaccination effects on CD4 cells after COVID-19. TCRdb keeps only in-frame clones here, not all; method: immunoSEQ multiplex PCR. The sample includes around 30,000 clones, 69% seen only once; the top ten take roughly 18%. No antigens are known for them. The specimen was CD4+ T cells from PBMCs cultured with SARS-CoV-2 spike peptides, collected before COVID-19 vaccination. These receptors originate from a human donor who had a prior SARS-CoV-2 infection. Each CDR3 is given without its conserved first and last residue.

j_call v_call cdr3_aa
TRBJ2-2 TRBV24-1 ALGGGTGELF
TRBJ2-2 TRBV10-3 AISSGTGTNTGELF
TRBJ2-5 TRBV2 ASSEATGGYETQY
TRBJ2-6 TRBV5-1 ASSLQGVGGANVLT
TRBJ1-1 TRBV6-6 ASRPSPGTWNTEAF
TRBJ2-4 TRBV18 ASSPPSGKNIQY
TRBJ2-3 TRBV7-3 ASSALRSAGAGTDTQY
TRBJ2-1 TRBV6-5 ASSPIDYNEQF
TRBJ1-2 TRBV5-1 ASSFGQGNNYGYT
TRBJ1-1 TRBV18 ASSMTGGRDTEAF
TRBJ2-3 TRBV27 ASSFRGTDTQY
TRBJ2-3 TRBV24-1 ATSDYPDTQY
TRBJ2-2 TRBV11-2 ASSLDRIRGTTGELF
TRBJ2-7 TRBV5-4 ASSLGLAGSYEQY
TRBJ1-2 TRBV30 AWSVGIYGYT
TRBJ1-5 TRBV2 ASKGREGGNQPQH
TRBJ2-1 TRBV9 ASSVGAGGVYNEQF
TRBJ2-4 TRBV15 ATSRDRAGVNIQY
TRBJ2-5 TRBV5-1 ASSWGGGGQWETQY
TRBJ2-5 TRBV18 ASSPFGAGETQY
TRBJ1-3 TRBV18 ASSPPIAGREGNTIY
TRBJ2-6 TRBV4-3 ASSQDWAFSGANVLT
TRBJ1-5 TRBV10-3 ATVQGLSNQPQH
TRBJ2-7 TRBV5-1 ASSLGENARVYEQY
TRBJ1-3 TRBV7-6 ASSSLKDRGTLSGNTIY
TRBJ2-7 TRBV6-6 ASRTSDSYEQY